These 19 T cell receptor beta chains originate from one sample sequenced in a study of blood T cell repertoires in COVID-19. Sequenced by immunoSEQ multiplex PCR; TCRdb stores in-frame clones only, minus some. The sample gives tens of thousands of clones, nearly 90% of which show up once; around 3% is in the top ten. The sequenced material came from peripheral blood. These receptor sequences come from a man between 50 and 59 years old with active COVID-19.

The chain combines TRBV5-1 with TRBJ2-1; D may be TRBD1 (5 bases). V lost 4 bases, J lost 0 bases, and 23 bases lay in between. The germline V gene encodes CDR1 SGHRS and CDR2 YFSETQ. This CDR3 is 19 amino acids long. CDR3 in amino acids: CASSPWTTNLRNSYNEQFF. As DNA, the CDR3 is TGCGCCAGCAGCCCCTGGACAACAAACCTGAGGAACTCCTACAATGAGCAGTTCTTC.

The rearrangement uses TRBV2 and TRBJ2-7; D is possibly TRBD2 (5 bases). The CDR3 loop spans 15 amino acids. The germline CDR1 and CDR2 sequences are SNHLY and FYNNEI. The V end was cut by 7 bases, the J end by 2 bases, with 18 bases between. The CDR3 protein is CASILTGKGAYEQYF. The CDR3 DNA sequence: TGTGCCAGCATCCTGACGGGGAAAGGAGCCTACGAGCAGTACTTC.

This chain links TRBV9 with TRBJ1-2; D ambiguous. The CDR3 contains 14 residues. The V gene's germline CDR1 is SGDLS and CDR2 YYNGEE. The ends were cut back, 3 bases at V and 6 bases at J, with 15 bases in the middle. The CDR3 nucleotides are TGTGCCAGCAGCGCTTTATTTCTTGACAATGGCTACACCTTC. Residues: CASSALFLDNGYTF.

The chain's CDR3 is CSASSSPSEGEQYF. CDR3 coding DNA: TGCAGTGCTAGTTCGAGCCCCTCGGAGGGCGAGCAGTACTTC. V is TRBV20-1 and J is TRBJ2-7; possibly TRBD2 for D (6 bases). The V end lost 3 bases, the J end lost 6 bases, and 18 bases lay between the germline ends. Germline V gene sequence: CDR1 DFQATT, CDR2 SNEGSKA (reference sequence). The CDR3 is 14 residues long.

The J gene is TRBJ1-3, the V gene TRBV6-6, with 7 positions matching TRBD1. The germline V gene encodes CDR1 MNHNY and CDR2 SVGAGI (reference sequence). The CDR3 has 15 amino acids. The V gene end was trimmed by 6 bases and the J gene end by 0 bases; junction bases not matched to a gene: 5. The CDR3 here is CASRGGQNSGNTIYF. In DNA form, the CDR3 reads TGTGCCAGCAGGGGGGGACAGAACTCTGGAAACACCATATATTTT.

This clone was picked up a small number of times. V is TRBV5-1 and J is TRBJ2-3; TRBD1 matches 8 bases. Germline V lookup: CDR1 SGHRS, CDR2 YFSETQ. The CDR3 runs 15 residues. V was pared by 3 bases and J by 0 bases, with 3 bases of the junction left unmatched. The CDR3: CASSSQGDSTDTQYF. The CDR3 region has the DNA TGCGCCAGCAGCTCACAGGGGGATAGCACAGATACGCAGTATTTT.

The CDR3, as DNA: TGTGCCAGTAGTATACAGGCTGGAAACACTGAAGCTTTCTTT. Encoded protein: CASSIQAGNTEAFF. The chain employs TRBV19 and TRBJ1-1; D unclear. The CDR3 has 14 residues. Germline assignment: CDR1 LNHDA and CDR2 SQIVND (reference sequence). Trimming stripped 2 bases from V and 2 bases from J, with 9 bases between.

CDR3 in DNA: TGTGCCATCAGGGAGGACAGGGATGAGGGCTACACCTTC. It translates to CAIREDRDEGYTF. The chain combines TRBV10-3 with TRBJ1-2, with 8 positions matching TRBD1. The germline V gene encodes CDR1 ENHRY and CDR2 SYGVKD. The V segment lost 6 bases and the J segment 8 bases; nucleotides outside the gene matches: 8. The CDR3 loop spans 13 amino acids.

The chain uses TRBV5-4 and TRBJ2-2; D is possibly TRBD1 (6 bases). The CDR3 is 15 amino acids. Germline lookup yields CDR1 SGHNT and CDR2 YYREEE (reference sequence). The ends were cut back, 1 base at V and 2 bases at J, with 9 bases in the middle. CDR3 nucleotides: TGTGCCAGCAGCTTGTCAGGGGTTAACACCGGGGAGCTGTTTTTT. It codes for CASSLSGVNTGELFF.

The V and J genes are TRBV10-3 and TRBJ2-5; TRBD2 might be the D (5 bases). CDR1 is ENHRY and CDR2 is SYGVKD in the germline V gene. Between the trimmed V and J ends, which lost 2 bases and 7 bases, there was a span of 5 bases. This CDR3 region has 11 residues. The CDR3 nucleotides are TGTGCCATCAGTGAGGCGGGGACCCAGTACTTC. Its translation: CAISEAGTQYF.

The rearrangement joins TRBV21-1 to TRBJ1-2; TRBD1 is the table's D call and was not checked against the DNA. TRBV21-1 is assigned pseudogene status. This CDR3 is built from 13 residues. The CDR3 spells CASSTQVFYGYTF. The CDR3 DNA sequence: TGTGCCAGCAGCACTCAGGTGTTCTATGGCTACACCTTC.

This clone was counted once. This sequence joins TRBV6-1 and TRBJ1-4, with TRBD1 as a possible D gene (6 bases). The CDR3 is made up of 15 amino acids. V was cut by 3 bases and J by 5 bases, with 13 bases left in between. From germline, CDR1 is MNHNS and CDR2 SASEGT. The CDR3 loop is CASSDLGQKNEKLFF. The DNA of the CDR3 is TGTGCCAGCAGTGACCTAGGACAGAAAAATGAAAAACTGTTTTTT.

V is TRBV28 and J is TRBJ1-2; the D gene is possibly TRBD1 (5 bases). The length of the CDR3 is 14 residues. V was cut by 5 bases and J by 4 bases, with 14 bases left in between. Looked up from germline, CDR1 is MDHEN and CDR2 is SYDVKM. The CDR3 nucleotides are TGTGCCAGCAGTCTAAGGGGCAGATTCTATGGCTACACCTTC. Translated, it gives CASSLRGRFYGYTF.

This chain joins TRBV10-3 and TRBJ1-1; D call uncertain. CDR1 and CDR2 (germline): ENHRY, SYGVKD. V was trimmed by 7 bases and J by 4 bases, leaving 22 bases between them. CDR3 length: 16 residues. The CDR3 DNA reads TGTGCCATCAAATCGAGAGAGGCCCTAAACGGCACTGAAGCTTTCTTT. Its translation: CAIKSREALNGTEAFF.

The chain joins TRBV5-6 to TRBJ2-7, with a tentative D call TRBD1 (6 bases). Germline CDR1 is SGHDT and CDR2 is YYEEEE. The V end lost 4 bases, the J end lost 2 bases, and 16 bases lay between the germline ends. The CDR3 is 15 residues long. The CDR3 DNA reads TGTGCCAGCAGCATAGAAGGGACACCACCCTACGAGCAGTACTTC. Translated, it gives CASSIEGTPPYEQYF.

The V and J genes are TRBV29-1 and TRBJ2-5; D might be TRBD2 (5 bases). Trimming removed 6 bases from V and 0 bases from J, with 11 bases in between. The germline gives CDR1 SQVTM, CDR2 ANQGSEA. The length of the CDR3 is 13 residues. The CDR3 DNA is TGCAGCGTAGCTAGAGGGAACCAAGAGACCCAGTACTTC. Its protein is CSVARGNQETQYF.

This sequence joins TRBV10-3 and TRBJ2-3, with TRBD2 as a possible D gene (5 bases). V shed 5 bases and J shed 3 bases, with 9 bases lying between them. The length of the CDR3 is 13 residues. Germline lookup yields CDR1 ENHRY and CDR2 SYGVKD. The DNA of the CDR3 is TGTGCCATCAGTTCGGACTCGACAGATACGCAGTATTTT. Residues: CAISSDSTDTQYF.

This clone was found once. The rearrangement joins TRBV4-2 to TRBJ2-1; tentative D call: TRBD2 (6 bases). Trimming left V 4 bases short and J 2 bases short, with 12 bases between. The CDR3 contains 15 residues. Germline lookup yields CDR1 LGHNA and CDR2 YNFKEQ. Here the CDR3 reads CASSPDQRAYNEQFF. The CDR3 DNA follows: TGTGCCAGCAGCCCCGACCAGCGGGCCTACAATGAGCAGTTCTTC.

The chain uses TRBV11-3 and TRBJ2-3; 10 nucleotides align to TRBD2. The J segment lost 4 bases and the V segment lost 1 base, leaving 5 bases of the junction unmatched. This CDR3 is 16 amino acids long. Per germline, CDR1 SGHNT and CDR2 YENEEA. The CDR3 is CASSLVVAGGSDTQYF. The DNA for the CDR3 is TGTGCCAGCAGCTTAGTGGTAGCGGGGGGATCAGATACGCAGTATTTT.